These 5 T cell receptor beta chains share one sample of origin, sequenced in a study of human T cells and chemical hapten exposure. TCRdb re-derived calls from the RACE reads in MiXCR, one entry per CDR3 protein. The sample carries tens of thousands of distinct CDR3 sequences, 8.5% to 9% recorded once. Time point: patch test 2, 6 weeks after DPC sensitization. Treatment given: therapeutic diphenylcyclopropenone sensitization with weekly scalp DPC. The sample in question was whole blood, obtained in connection with sensitization to the hapten diphenylcyclopropenone (DPC). These receptors were obtained from a woman aged 50 to 65 with alopecia areata. Some clones in this sample may be carry-over from other donors' samples.

This clonotype was detected ten times or more. The chain links TRBV6-6 to TRBJ2-3; 7 nucleotides align to TRBD2. CDR1 and CDR2 from the germline V gene are MNHNY and SVGAGI (reference sequence). There are 16 residues in the CDR3. V gave up 2 bases and J gave up 5 bases; unmatched junction bases: 10. The CDR3 reads CASSYASGTMEDTQYF. The CDR3 DNA sequence: TGTGCCAGCAGTTACGCATCCGGGACTATGGAAGATACGCAGTATTTT.

This clonotype was counted only a few times. This chain links TRBV29-1 with TRBJ2-3; D gene ambiguous. The CDR3 is made up of 13 amino acids. Trimming took off 6 bases at V and 0 bases at J, with 10 bases between the two ends. Germline assignment: CDR1 SQVTM and CDR2 ANQGSEA. The CDR3 here is CSVGHGSTDTQYF. The CDR3, as DNA: TGCAGCGTGGGTCACGGAAGCACAGATACGCAGTATTTT.

This clonotype appeared a few times. The V call is TRBV12-3 or TRBV12-4, the J call TRBJ1-1; TRBD1 is a possible D gene (6 bases). Trimming left V 8 bases short and J 1 base short, with 14 bases between. The CDR3 runs 14 residues. The CDR3 region has the DNA TGTGCCAGCTCACTAGGGGGTAAGAACACTGAAGCTTTCTTT. This codes for CASSLGGKNTEAFF.

V gene TRBV5-1 combines with J gene TRBJ2-5; no definite D call. Germline V gene lookup returns CDR1 SGHRS and CDR2 YFSETQ. The CDR3 is 12 residues long. Trimming cost V 2 bases and J 2 bases, with 4 bases left between them. CDR3 region: CASSLGQETQYF. In DNA, the CDR3 is TGCGCCAGCAGCTTAGGACAAGAGACCCAGTACTTC.

This clonotype was found many times. The chain joins TRBV30 to TRBJ1-2; D is ambiguous. Trimming removed 0 bases from V and 1 base from J, with 6 bases in between. The CDR3 sequence is 13 residues long. Germline V gives CDR1 GTSNPN, CDR2 SVGIG (reference sequence). As DNA, the CDR3 is TGTGCCTGGAGTGTAGAGGATAACTATGGCTACACCTTC. Its translation is CAWSVEDNYGYTF. Full variable domain (rest looked up from reference TRBV30 and TRBJ1-2): SQTIHQWPATLVQPVGSPLSLECTVEGTSNPNLYWYRQAAGRGLQLLFYSVGIGQISSEVPQNLSASRPQDRQFILSSKKLLLSDSGFYLCAWSVEDNYGYTFGSGTRLTVV.